Detailed here is one T cell receptor (beta chain). This clone came up many times. Its antigen remains unidentified. It has no much larger one-base neighbor in the sample; base qualities were not kept. This sample was included in a study of cytomegalovirus exposure and HLA in healthy donors listed by TCRdb under 2017. Regarding the research as a whole: An earlier analysis of approximately 590 of the donors reported 250 to 350 Gb of sequence data and some 100 million unique TCR beta sequences from 190 million or so T cells. About 280 gigabases of sequencing data and 70 million to 100 million unique TCR sequences made up an early release that covered 500 to 700 HLA-typed donors. Of the roughly 400 genotyped donors, approximately 83% fell in the genetic ancestry cluster associated with self-reported Caucasian donors. The study aimed to test whether signatures of past pathogen exposure could be identified by cataloging public T cell receptors. Using immunosequencing, the study profiled T cell repertoires from fewer than 850 subjects and related those repertoires to cytomegalovirus serostatus. Along with the roughly 670-subject first cohort, a separate validation cohort of some 130 different subjects was used. High-throughput TCR immunosequencing, statistical association of individual TCRs with disease status, and machine learning were combined to predict cytomegalovirus infection status. A later analysis re-examined previously published TCR beta repertoires from several hundred donors and added high-resolution HLA genotyping to investigate patterns of TCR occurrence. The later analysis used no new phenotypic data to find candidate immune exposures, relying instead on TCR beta sequences and their occurrence across donors. In an earlier analysis of about 590 of the donors, high-throughput TCR beta sequencing was used to judge whether each TCR beta V gene segment behaved as functional or pseudogenic. Donor age, sex, ethnicity and CMV serostatus were collected together with the repertoire data. Genome-wide SNP genotypes for about 60% of the 666 donors were used in a later genetic analysis, which treated that subset as a discovery cohort. Every repertoire in the discovery cohort had been generated on one and the same sequencing platform. HLA typing included class I and class II loci at four-digit resolution. The number of donors typed differed by locus, with about 629-640 for A, B, C, DRB1 and DQB1, approximately 500 for DQA1, under 610 for DPA1, and some 470 for DPB1. Because of strong linkage in the cohort, roughly five DR-DQ haplotypes were treated as single units for association and clustering. On average, roughly 200,000 unique TCR beta nucleotide sequences were sequenced per donor among a few hundred genotyped donors of the cohort, with roughly 18% of those sequences being non-productive. Points the paper makes about the study in general: In a later analysis, several top co-occurrence clusters were reported to appear linked to parvovirus B19, influenza, CMV and Epstein-Barr virus. The classifier was reported to diagnose cytomegalovirus status with high specificity and sensitivity in both the original cohort and the validation cohort. The only immune exposure information available for the cohort was CMV serostatus. In a later analysis, TCR association rates were found to vary across HLA loci, with the most associated TCRs seen for DRB1 alleles and the fewest for HLA-C alleles. According to a later analysis, most CMV-associated TCR beta chains appeared to be HLA-restricted, and the HLA associations seemed to be driven largely by CMV exposure. In a later genetic analysis, fewer N-insertions in productive TCRs were reported among donors in an Asian-associated ancestry cluster than the roughly 640-donor mean. In a later analysis, about 16,000 TCR beta sequences were associated with specific HLA alleles at a false discovery rate of 0.05. Across donors, most TCR sequences were observed very rarely, whereas some public TCRs were present in many individuals. In a later analysis, HLA-associated TCR beta chains showed more clonal expansion and lower generation probabilities than non-associated chains that were equally common. Because HLA typing was missing for some donors at each locus, association tests included only the typed subset. In a later genetic analysis, a missense DCLRE1C variant was associated with V-gene and J-gene trimming of TCR beta chains, and the association was replicated in an independent cohort. The authors suggested that the approach could potentially be generalized to other disease states and immunological phenotypes. When HLA alleles, especially DR and DQ, strongly co-occurred, TCR associations were difficult to assign to individual alleles. A group of highly shared sequence variants was considered likely to be a technical artifact of the sequencing pipeline. Roughly uniform sequencing depth across donors was assumed in presence/absence analyses, although this assumption may not hold. In vitro tests confirmed that a few of the cytomegalovirus-associated TCR beta chains recognize cytomegalovirus antigens. A further reported finding was that TCR beta sequences accurately predicted the HLA-A and HLA-B alleles for most subjects in the first cohort. Linkage disequilibrium might explain the correlated functional status among segregating V segments, but an unknown experimental factor could not be ruled out. This cohort had only TCR beta chains sequenced, and the lack of alpha or paired-chain data limited which features could be detected. Because counts were too low, more than 15 rarely observed V segments, including chromosome 9 orphons, were excluded from the earlier analysis of around 640 of the donors. An earlier analysis of roughly 570 of the donors showed that most TCR beta V segments appeared in productive rearrangements either about 87% or about 30% of the time, which broadly matched IMGT annotations. The study listed 164 TCR beta chains as associated with cytomegalovirus.

Libraries were made using the immunoSEQ multiplex PCR assay. The multiplex PCR relied on a mix of 60 forward primers for TCR Vbeta segments and 13 reverse primers for TCR Jbeta segments. The CDR3 region of rearranged TCR beta genes was amplified from genomic DNA by a multiplex PCR assay. On the Illumina HiSeq System, the amplified TCR beta libraries were sequenced as 87-base-pair reads. As for the authors' bioinformatics: Across the 640 or so repertoires, a later analysis counted 78 million or so unique TCR beta chains, around 11 million of which were shared by at least two donors. Raw reads were error-corrected and collapsed into unique sequences with a nearest-neighbor algorithm that merged closely related sequences to remove PCR and sequencing errors. V, D and J gene segments were assigned by aligning CDR3 sequences to IMGT reference sequences. For a sequence to be retained, at least a six-nucleotide match to both a V gene segment and a J gene segment was required. Rearrangements were classified as productive when the CDR3 lacked stop codons and remained in frame with V and J, and all other rearrangements were classified as non-productive. Following IMGT convention, CDR3 was defined as the stretch from the second conserved V-encoded cysteine to the conserved J-encoded phenylalanine. In an earlier analysis of around 640 of the donors, sequences lacking an unambiguous match to a single V gene segment were excluded. An earlier analysis of several hundred of the donors called V segments functional above 56.7% productive rearrangements and segregating when the between-donor standard deviation exceeded 5%. A statistical classification framework was developed to diagnose cytomegalovirus status using the catalog of TCR beta chain sequences. In a later analysis, TCR nucleotide sequences were compared against IMGT/GENE-DB human TR gene sequences so that V and J genes could be assigned. The TCRdist pipeline was used in a later analysis to assign CDR3 sequences and most-parsimonious VDJ recombination scenarios. In a later analysis, each TCR beta chain was defined by its CDR3 amino acid sequence together with its V-gene family, and reads lacking a unique V-gene family were excluded. To address suspected cross-contamination and a sequencing artifact, a later analysis removed approximately 600 highly shared, low-generation-probability nucleotide sequences. In a later analysis, a clonal expansion index for each public chain was calculated from normalized within-repertoire ranks of inferred template counts. In a later analysis, generation probabilities were computed using a VDJ recombination model fitted to out-of-frame rearrangements, and the results were checked against IGoR. In a later analysis, TCR-TCR, TCR-HLA and TCR-CMV co-occurrence was scored with hypergeometric tests, and a repertoire-size bias correction was applied to TCR pairs. To estimate false discovery rates, a later analysis permuted the HLA or CMV assignments 20 times. A later analysis grouped co-occurring TCRs with DBSCAN, adding TCRdist sequence similarity when clustering within HLA-allele-positive subsets. For co-occurrence clustering, repertoires with fewer than 30,000 or more than 120,000 public chains were excluded, along with several repertoires with anomalous nucleotide sharing. TCRdb retrieved this table from immuneACCESS and kept in-frame rearrangements only. Not all clones are present; in checked studies, unresolved V genes account for under half, and no reason is known for the remainder. That table supplies the V and J calls and clone size; D and trimming were determined from the DNA. The sample data list around 120,000 clones, and 75% to 85% of these were observed just once. The ten largest clonotypes hold around 8.5% of the sample.

The cohort comprised approximately 700 healthy bone marrow donors. At the time of sampling, all cohort members were nominally healthy, though unrecorded immune exposures were likely present. The donor was CMV seropositive and was included in the group of approximately 300 seropositive cohort members. A peripheral blood sample was collected from each donor, and TCR beta sequencing was performed on peripheral blood mononuclear cells. The Qiagen DNeasy Blood Extraction Kit was used to extract genomic DNA from the blood cell samples. The TCR sequence derives from a woman aged 45 to 65 in good health and CMV-seropositive. Sequencing input: PBMCs.

The CDR3 reads as follows: CASSLGIGTGVQETQYF. The DNA reads as follows: TGCGCCAGCAGCTTGGGGATCGGGACAGGGGTACAAGAGACCCAGTACTTC. The chain is assembled from TRBV5-1 and TRBJ2-5, and TRBD1 matches 10 of the central bases. CDR1 and CDR2 were assigned from the germline V gene as SGHRS and YFSETQ. Counted from cysteine to phenylalanine, this CDR3 has 17 amino acids. Left in the record is the CDR3 DNA by itself, 51 bases read in frame from the first base. V is pruned by 0 bases and J by 2 bases, leaving 7 bases of the junction without a gene match.